This T cell receptor beta chain was captured in a study of cytomegalovirus exposure and HLA in healthy donors. Study as a whole: It was reported in a later analysis that the same platform had been used for the approximately 120 validation repertoires as for the 666 first-cohort repertoires.

Profiled with immunoSEQ multiplex PCR; TCRdb holds only in-frame clones, not every one. This table holds about 280,000 clones, roughly 88% found once. The V and J ends lost 2 bases and 9 bases respectively, with 10 bases between them. The CDR3 covers 12 residues. The germline gives CDR1 MDHEN, CDR2 SYDVKM. This receptor was identified in a woman under 30 in good health and CMV-seronegative. The source material was PBMCs. V is TRBV28 and J is TRBJ1-2; D is possibly TRBD1 (6 bases). CDR3 residues: CASSLSQGSYTF. The DNA of the CDR3 is TGTGCCAGCAGTTTAAGTCAGGGGAGCTACACCTTC.